This T cell receptor (beta chain) was captured by sequencing in a study of T cells in narcolepsy. The germline V gene has CDR1 LNHDA and CDR2 SQIVND (reference sequence). Trimming shortened V by 6 bases and J by 5 bases, and 11 bases separated the two germline ends. The CDR3 spans 13 residues. As to this clone: Its antigen is unknown.

Generated by immunoSEQ multiplex PCR, the TCRdb table keeps only in-frame clones and is missing some. The data hold around 30,000 clones, with over 80% observed a single time. Study conclusions and caveats: Autoreactive clonotypes reportedly recurred in blood of same and different patients, not controls.

The sequence derives from a human donor with narcolepsy. The sequenced sample consisted of CD45RA- memory CD4+ T cells from PBMCs. V gene TRBV19 combines with J gene TRBJ1-5; D is ambiguous. DNA for the CDR3: TGTGCCAGTAGCACACGAAGGGATCAGCCCCAGCATTTT. Translating gives CASSTRRDQPQHF.